The 6 T cell receptor beta chains below come from one sample, sequenced in a study of blood T cell repertoires in COVID-19. Data came from immunoSEQ multiplex PCR; TCRdb stores just in-frame clones and leaves some out. The profile covers about 220,000 clones, with around 75% appearing a single time and 4.5% to 5.5% taken by the ten largest. Sequencing was done on a sample of peripheral blood. The source of these receptors is a human donor in a cohort sampled during active COVID-19.

J is TRBJ1-1 and V is TRBV2, with 9 positions matching TRBD1. This CDR3 comprises 15 residues. Looked up from germline, CDR1 is SNHLY and CDR2 is FYNNEI. With V trimmed by 3 bases and J by 1 base, 3 bases remained unmatched. This chain's CDR3 is CASSDMTGGNTEAFF. The CDR3 coding sequence is TGTGCCAGCAGTGATATGACAGGGGGGAACACTGAAGCTTTCTTT.

The chain combines TRBV28 with TRBJ2-7; 11 bases line up with TRBD1. The J segment lost 0 bases and the V segment lost 6 bases, leaving 4 bases of the junction unmatched. Germline loops: CDR1 MDHEN, CDR2 SYDVKM. The CDR3 length is 15 residues. CDR3 in amino acids: CASSSGQGVSYEQYF. CDR3 coding DNA: TGTGCCAGCAGCTCGGGACAGGGGGTCTCCTACGAGCAGTACTTC.

The rearrangement joins TRBV7-9 to TRBJ1-4; the D gene is possibly TRBD1 (5 bases). Trimming stripped 2 bases from V and 0 bases from J, with 16 bases between. Germline CDR1 SEHNR, CDR2 FQNEAQ (reference sequence). The CDR3 totals 18 residues. The DNA of the CDR3 is TGTGCCAGCAGCTTACCCTATATGGGGCTTTCAACTAATGAAAAACTGTTTTTT. It codes for CASSLPYMGLSTNEKLFF.

V is TRBV27 and J is TRBJ1-2; D gene ambiguous. In germline, CDR1 is MNHEY, CDR2 SMNVEV (reference sequence). Deletions cut 6 bases from V and 1 base from J, with 18 bases between. CDR3 length: 16 amino acids. The CDR3 sequence is CASSQAGTRFNYGYTF. CDR3 DNA: TGTGCCAGCAGCCAAGCCGGTACGCGGTTTAACTATGGCTACACCTTC.

The rearrangement uses TRBV12-3 or TRBV12-4 and TRBJ2-7; D ambiguous. The V gene lost 7 bases and the J gene lost 2 bases, with 12 bases spanning the gap. The CDR3 runs to 13 residues. CDR3 sequence: CASTGERPYEQYF. DNA of the CDR3: TGTGCCAGCACCGGCGAGAGGCCCTACGAGCAGTACTTC.

This rearrangement joins TRBV29-1 to TRBJ2-7; D unclear. Germline CDR1 SQVTM, CDR2 ANQGSEA. This CDR3 contains 12 residues. V dropped 5 bases and J dropped 3 bases, with 11 bases sitting between them. The DNA of the CDR3 is TGCAGCGTTTTGTTCCTCGGCTACGAGCAGTACTTC. Encoded protein: CSVLFLGYEQYF.